The rows below give T cell receptor beta chains drawn from one sample of a study of response to subunit inactivated influenza vaccine. MiXCR, run by TCRdb on the RT-PCR reads, gives a single entry per CDR3 protein. This sample has more than 700,000 distinct CDR3 sequences; 21% occur once, and the top ten carry approximately 10%. Sequenced material: PBMCs from blood, taken more than 4 days after vaccination. Receptors originate from a man aged 50-60 years who received an inactivated influenza vaccine. Both conserved end residues are part of each CDR3. D genes are given only for firm matches. Only some rows state a clone size, as once, few, many or a class for expanded clones.

J gene: TRBJ2-2
D gene: .
clone size: many
V gene: TRBV12-3/TRBV12-4
CDR3 protein: CASSLTRSTGELFF
CDR3 DNA: TGTGCCAGCAGTTTAACGCGGTCCACCGGGGAGCTGTTTTTT

J gene: TRBJ2-6
D gene: .
clone size: few
V gene: TRBV27
CDR3 protein: CASTRRWLSGANVLTF
CDR3 DNA: TGTGCCAGCACCCGCCGGTGGCTCTCTGGGGCCAACGTCCTGACTTTC

J gene: TRBJ2-3
D gene: .
clone size: few
V gene: TRBV5-1
CDR3 protein: CASSLNAFTDTQYF
CDR3 DNA: TGCGCCAGCAGCTTGAACGCGTTCACAGATACGCAGTATTTT

J gene: TRBJ2-3
D gene: TRBD2
clone size: .
V gene: TRBV20-1
CDR3 protein: CSAYRASGSSDTQYF
CDR3 DNA: TGCAGTGCTTACCGGGCTAGCGGGAGTTCAGATACGCAGTATTTT

J gene: TRBJ1-2
D gene: TRBD1
clone size: few
V gene: TRBV6-1
CDR3 protein: CASLGQGSFYGYTF
CDR3 DNA: TGTGCCAGCCTCGGACAGGGGTCTTTCTATGGCTACACCTTC

J gene: TRBJ2-1
D gene: .
clone size: .
V gene: TRBV4-2
CDR3 protein: CASSPRSSSYNEQFF
CDR3 DNA: TGTGCCAGCAGCCCTAGGTCAAGCTCCTACAATGAGCAGTTCTTC

J gene: TRBJ2-3
D gene: .
clone size: .
V gene: TRBV20-1
CDR3 protein: CSASLYSRGGISTDTQYF
CDR3 DNA: TGCAGTGCTAGTTTGTACAGTAGGGGGGGGATAAGCACAGATACGCAGTATTTT

J gene: TRBJ2-1
D gene: .
clone size: few
V gene: TRBV7-8
CDR3 protein: CASSLRVGSYNEQFF
CDR3 DNA: TGTGCCAGCAGCTTAAGAGTGGGATCCTACAATGAGCAGTTCTTC

J gene: TRBJ2-3
D gene: TRBD2
clone size: few
V gene: TRBV20-1
CDR3 protein: CSVSGGATDTQYF
CDR3 DNA: TGCAGTGTTAGCGGGGGGGCCACAGATACGCAGTATTTT

J gene: TRBJ1-1
D gene: .
clone size: few
V gene: TRBV7-2
CDR3 protein: CASSLVPGIAEAFF
CDR3 DNA: TGTGCCAGCAGCTTAGTACCGGGGATCGCTGAAGCTTTCTTT

J gene: TRBJ2-1
D gene: TRBD2
clone size: few
V gene: TRBV2
CDR3 protein: CASSTLAGVNEQFF
CDR3 DNA: TGTGCCAGCAGCACTCTAGCGGGAGTCAATGAGCAGTTCTTC

J gene: TRBJ1-4
D gene: .
clone size: few
V gene: TRBV7-9
CDR3 protein: CASSSGTRNEKLFF
CDR3 DNA: TGTGCCAGCAGCTCCGGGACCCGAAATGAAAAACTGTTTTTT

J gene: TRBJ1-6
D gene: .
clone size: few
V gene: TRBV7-2
CDR3 protein: CASSLGSLRDSPLHF
CDR3 DNA: TGTGCCAGCAGCTTAGGTTCGCTGAGGGATTCACCCCTCCACTTT

J gene: TRBJ2-7
D gene: TRBD2
clone size: few
V gene: TRBV7-9
CDR3 protein: CASSLAGGGGRGDEQYF
CDR3 DNA: TGTGCCAGCAGCTTAGCGGGCGGCGGGGGACGAGGCGACGAGCAGTACTTC

J gene: TRBJ2-3
D gene: .
clone size: .
V gene: TRBV12-3/TRBV12-4
CDR3 protein: CASSFNRVGTDTQYF
CDR3 DNA: TGTGCCAGCAGTTTTAACAGGGTCGGCACAGATACGCAGTATTTT

J gene: TRBJ2-5
D gene: .
clone size: few
V gene: TRBV29-1
CDR3 protein: CSVGSKGRQETQYF
CDR3 DNA: TGCAGCGTTGGGTCTAAGGGCAGACAAGAGACCCAGTACTTC

J gene: TRBJ2-7
D gene: .
clone size: few
V gene: TRBV3-1
CDR3 protein: CASSQWTRGHEQYF
CDR3 DNA: TGTGCCAGCAGCCAATGGACCAGGGGCCACGAGCAGTACTTC

J gene: TRBJ2-3
D gene: .
clone size: .
V gene: TRBV30
CDR3 protein: CAWSVRLSASTDTQYF
CDR3 DNA: TGTGCCTGGAGTGTAAGGCTGAGTGCTAGCACAGATACGCAGTATTTT

J gene: TRBJ2-2
D gene: .
clone size: few
V gene: TRBV27
CDR3 protein: CASRSFPGARAGYTGELFF
CDR3 DNA: TGTGCCAGCAGAAGTTTCCCAGGGGCACGGGCAGGGTACACCGGGGAGCTGTTTTTT

J gene: TRBJ2-3
D gene: .
clone size: few
V gene: TRBV9
CDR3 protein: CASSPTRIVWSTDTQYF
CDR3 DNA: TGTGCCAGCAGCCCAACGCGGATAGTCTGGTCGACAGATACGCAGTATTTT

J gene: TRBJ2-7
D gene: .
clone size: many
V gene: TRBV12-3/TRBV12-4
CDR3 protein: CASSLIAGAYEQYF
CDR3 DNA: TGTGCCAGCAGTTTAATAGCAGGGGCGTACGAGCAGTACTTC

J gene: TRBJ2-7
D gene: .
clone size: few
V gene: TRBV10-3
CDR3 protein: CAIGGSSYEQYF
CDR3 DNA: TGTGCCATCGGGGGGAGCTCCTACGAGCAGTACTTC

J gene: TRBJ2-5
D gene: TRBD1
clone size: .
V gene: TRBV5-8
CDR3 protein: CASSSGTGLGETQYF
CDR3 DNA: TGTGCCAGCAGCTCCGGGACAGGGTTAGGAGAGACCCAGTACTTC

J gene: TRBJ2-1
D gene: .
clone size: few
V gene: TRBV20-1
CDR3 protein: CSAKVGGKEQFF
CDR3 DNA: TGCAGTGCTAAGGTGGGCGGGAAAGAGCAGTTCTTC

J gene: TRBJ2-4
D gene: .
clone size: .
V gene: TRBV20-1
CDR3 protein: CSARVGQGSSIQYF
CDR3 DNA: TGCAGTGCTAGAGTCGGGCAGGGTTCGAGCATTCAGTACTTC

J gene: TRBJ2-4
D gene: .
clone size: .
V gene: TRBV5-1
CDR3 protein: CASSLEGGLNIQYF
CDR3 DNA: TGCGCCAGCAGCTTGGAGGGGGGATTGAACATTCAGTACTTC

J gene: TRBJ2-5
D gene: TRBD2
clone size: .
V gene: TRBV2
CDR3 protein: CAIRAGRSETQYF
CDR3 DNA: TGTGCCATCCGAGCGGGACGGTCGGAGACCCAGTACTTC

J gene: TRBJ2-3
D gene: TRBD2
clone size: many
V gene: TRBV12-3/TRBV12-4
CDR3 protein: CASSPQKAGIAADTQYF
CDR3 DNA: TGTGCCAGCAGTCCGCAAAAAGCGGGGATAGCGGCAGATACGCAGTATTTT

J gene: TRBJ2-5
D gene: .
clone size: few
V gene: TRBV7-3
CDR3 protein: CASSLYPLETQYF
CDR3 DNA: TGTGCCAGCAGCTTATACCCATTGGAGACCCAGTACTTC

J gene: TRBJ1-6
D gene: .
clone size: .
V gene: TRBV5-5
CDR3 protein: CASSFSGYNSPLHF
CDR3 DNA: TGTGCCAGCAGCTTCTCAGGGTATAATTCACCCCTCCACTTT

J gene: TRBJ2-5
D gene: .
clone size: .
V gene: TRBV5-4
CDR3 protein: CASSNPKETQYF
CDR3 DNA: TGTGCCAGCAGCAATCCGAAAGAGACCCAGTACTTC

J gene: TRBJ1-5
D gene: .
clone size: few
V gene: TRBV20-1
CDR3 protein: CSARDLGWGRQPQHF
CDR3 DNA: TGCAGTGCTAGAGATCTAGGGTGGGGTAGGCAGCCCCAGCATTTT

J gene: TRBJ2-3
D gene: .
clone size: .
V gene: TRBV6-5
CDR3 protein: CASSYWAGTDTQYF
CDR3 DNA: TGTGCCAGCAGTTATTGGGCAGGCACAGATACGCAGTATTTT

J gene: TRBJ2-3
D gene: .
clone size: .
V gene: TRBV20-1
CDR3 protein: CSADDWHSTDTQYF
CDR3 DNA: TGCAGTGCTGATGACTGGCATAGCACAGATACGCAGTATTTT

J gene: TRBJ2-3
D gene: TRBD2
clone size: .
V gene: TRBV5-6
CDR3 protein: CASSSGLAGTPTQYF
CDR3 DNA: TGTGCCAGCAGCTCGGGACTAGCGGGAACCCCTACGCAGTATTTT

J gene: TRBJ1-3
D gene: .
clone size: few
V gene: TRBV7-8
CDR3 protein: CASSYSRGGGNTIYF
CDR3 DNA: TGTGCCAGCTCCTACTCCCGGGGCGGTGGAAACACCATATATTTT

J gene: TRBJ2-1
D gene: .
clone size: many
V gene: TRBV29-1
CDR3 protein: CSVDTGSSYNEQFF
CDR3 DNA: TGCAGCGTTGACACAGGGAGCTCCTACAATGAGCAGTTCTTC

J gene: TRBJ2-5
D gene: TRBD2
clone size: .
V gene: TRBV20-1
CDR3 protein: CSASRLAGGGETQYF
CDR3 DNA: TGCAGTGCTAGTCGCCTAGCGGGAGGAGGAGAGACCCAGTACTTC

J gene: TRBJ2-7
D gene: .
clone size: once
V gene: TRBV15
CDR3 protein: CATSRDLAVQDEQYF
CDR3 DNA: TGTGCCACCAGCAGAGATCTGGCCGTTCAGGACGAGCAGTACTTC

J gene: TRBJ2-1
D gene: .
clone size: .
V gene: TRBV27
CDR3 protein: CASSYTSPMGTYNEQFF
CDR3 DNA: TGTGCCAGCAGCTATACCAGCCCCATGGGTACATACAATGAGCAGTTCTTC

J gene: TRBJ2-1
D gene: .
clone size: few
V gene: TRBV7-2
CDR3 protein: CASTSWGTNNEQFF
CDR3 DNA: TGTGCCAGCACCTCGTGGGGGACCAACAATGAGCAGTTCTTC

J gene: TRBJ2-2
D gene: .
clone size: .
V gene: TRBV4-2
CDR3 protein: CASSQDQWSGELFF
CDR3 DNA: TGTGCCAGCAGCCAAGATCAGTGGTCCGGGGAGCTGTTTTTT

J gene: TRBJ1-2
D gene: .
clone size: .
V gene: TRBV7-2
CDR3 protein: CASSFWEGYTF
CDR3 DNA: TGTGCCAGCAGCTTCTGGGAGGGCTACACCTTC

J gene: TRBJ2-2
D gene: .
clone size: .
V gene: TRBV5-6
CDR3 protein: CASSRLRGTGELFF
CDR3 DNA: TGTGCCAGCAGCCGTCTGAGAGGCACCGGGGAGCTGTTTTTT

J gene: TRBJ2-5
D gene: .
clone size: .
V gene: TRBV7-9
CDR3 protein: CASSLDSGETQYF
CDR3 DNA: TGTGCCAGCAGCTTAGACTCAGGGGAGACCCAGTACTTC

J gene: TRBJ1-5
D gene: .
clone size: few
V gene: TRBV15
CDR3 protein: CATSRGSASNQPQHF
CDR3 DNA: TGTGCCACCAGCAGAGGTTCGGCTAGCAATCAGCCCCAGCATTTT

J gene: TRBJ1-2
D gene: .
clone size: .
V gene: TRBV29-1
CDR3 protein: CSVEWSPAGGYTF
CDR3 DNA: TGCAGCGTTGAGTGGAGCCCCGCAGGGGGCTACACCTTC

J gene: TRBJ2-2
D gene: .
clone size: few
V gene: TRBV5-5
CDR3 protein: CASSPTGLGTGELFF
CDR3 DNA: TGTGCCAGCAGCCCCACGGGGTTGGGCACCGGGGAGCTGTTTTTT

J gene: TRBJ1-1
D gene: .
clone size: few
V gene: TRBV11-2
CDR3 protein: CASSLEGGNTEAFF
CDR3 DNA: TGTGCCAGCAGCTTAGAGGGAGGGAACACTGAAGCTTTCTTT

J gene: TRBJ2-2
D gene: .
clone size: many
V gene: TRBV7-6
CDR3 protein: CASSPAVYNTGELFF
CDR3 DNA: TGTGCCAGCAGCCCTGCGGTTTACAATACCGGGGAGCTGTTTTTT

J gene: TRBJ2-7
D gene: .
clone size: .
V gene: TRBV4-3
CDR3 protein: CASSQDTRSSYEQYF
CDR3 DNA: TGCGCCAGCAGCCAAGATACGCGTAGCTCCTACGAGCAGTACTTC